The next 19 T cell receptor beta chains were all read from a single sample in a study of CD8 T cells in ankylosing spondylitis (dated by TCRdb to the late 2010s). What the research found in general, with its limitations: Blood from ankylosing spondylitis patients appeared to be characterized by a TCR beta motif composed of roughly eight highly homologous amino acid variants.

Antigens of these TCRs are unknown. The library was prepared using 5' RACE. The data were produced on an Illumina HiSeq 2500. TCRdb redid the processing of the public reads, applying fastp at Q25 and MiXCR, and retained in-frame beta chains. Each entry is one CDR3 protein sequence, shown with its most common DNA and genes. Across this sample there are about 840,000 distinct CDR3 sequences, with roughly 10% seen only once. The leading ten clones occupy about 0.5% of the sample. Sequencing was carried out using blood, either unsorted or a sorted T cell fraction (not recorded which). These receptors were taken from a male donor with ankylosing spondylitis.

This clonotype has more than one count but fewer than ten. The chain combines TRBV29-1 with TRBJ2-5, with 7 nucleotides matching TRBD2. The J segment lost 7 bases and the V segment lost 6 bases, leaving 11 bases of the junction unmatched. This CDR3 spans 13 amino acids. Germline assignment: CDR1 SQVTM and CDR2 ANQGSEA. CDR3 in amino acids: CSVRLAPTGTQYF. The CDR3 region has the DNA TGCAGCGTACGACTAGCTCCAACGGGGACCCAGTACTTC. The full variable domain, in which reference TRBV29-1 and TRBJ2-5 provide the parts outside the CDR3, is SAVISQKPSRDICQRGTSLTIQCQVDSQVTMMFWYRQQPGQSLTLIATANQGSEATYESGFVIDKFPISRPNLTFSTLTVSNMSPEDSSIYLCSVRLAPTGTQYFGPGTRLLVL.

The V gene is TRBV11-2, the J gene TRBJ2-3; 8 bases map to TRBD2. The germline CDR1 and CDR2 sequences are SGHAT and FQNNGV. V was pared by 5 bases and J by 1 base, with 20 bases of the junction left unmatched. The CDR3 is 20 residues long. CDR3 sequence reads: CASSPVSPSGGIRGTDTQYF. The CDR3 DNA sequence: TGTGCCAGCAGCCCCGTTTCCCCAAGCGGGGGTATCAGGGGCACAGATACGCAGTATTTT.

The chain joins TRBV25-1 to TRBJ2-2, with 9 bases fitting TRBD1. This CDR3 contains 16 residues. Germline V gene lookup returns CDR1 MGHDK and CDR2 SYGVNS. V was pared by 1 base and J by 5 bases, with 5 bases of the junction left unmatched. CDR3 sequence reads: CASSELDRGRTGELFF. The CDR3 DNA follows: TGTGCCAGCAGTGAATTGGACAGGGGACGGACCGGGGAGCTGTTTTTT.

This clonotype was detected many times. The chain joins TRBV12-3 or TRBV12-4 to TRBJ1-1; the D is unclear. With 6 bases removed from V and 1 base from J, the gap between germline ends came to 12 bases. The CDR3 is made up of 14 amino acids. The CDR3 DNA reads as TGTGCCAGCAGCTTCGGGCCAACGAACACTGAAGCTTTCTTT. Protein: CASSFGPTNTEAFF.

This chain links TRBV7-2 with TRBJ1-5, with 10 bases aligning to TRBD1. The CDR3 is 16 amino acids. The germline V gene has CDR1 SGHTA and CDR2 FQGNSA. After removal of 2 bases from V and 4 bases from J, the junction contained 5 bases not matched to a gene. The chain's CDR3 is CASSLYGTGANQPQHF. For the CDR3, the DNA is TGTGCCAGCAGCTTATACGGGACAGGGGCGAATCAGCCCCAGCATTTT.

This clonotype was seen a handful of times. The V and J genes are TRBV20-1 and TRBJ2-6, with D possibly matching TRBD2 (6 bases). With 6 bases removed from V and 4 bases from J, the gap between germline ends came to 13 bases. Per germline, CDR1 DFQATT and CDR2 SNEGSKA (reference sequence). The CDR3 contains 14 residues. The CDR3 DNA is TGCAGTGCCGGGAGTTTGAGCGGGGCCAACGTCCTGACTTTC. Translation gives CSAGSLSGANVLTF.

This clonotype came up once. The chain uses TRBV20-1 and TRBJ1-1; D uncertain. Per germline, CDR1 DFQATT and CDR2 SNEGSKA (reference sequence). The CDR3 runs 13 residues. V lost 3 bases to trimming and J lost 1 base, with 9 bases between them. CDR3 region: CSARWRENTEAFF. The CDR3 DNA is TGCAGTGCTAGGTGGCGGGAGAACACTGAAGCTTTCTTT.

This clonotype was observed a few times. The chain combines TRBV6-2 or TRBV6-3 with TRBJ2-6; 7 nucleotides line up with TRBD1. Germline CDR1 reads MNHEY; CDR2 reads SVGEGT. The length of the CDR3 is 20 residues. J gave up 3 bases and V 6 bases, and 20 bases lay outside the gene matches. CDR3 coding DNA: TGTGCCAGCAGACGCGCCGGGACAGACCTTTTCTCTGGTGGGGCCAACGTCCTGACTTTC. Amino acids: CASRRAGTDLFSGGANVLTF.

This clonotype was picked up a small number of times. The chain carries TRBV20-1 and TRBJ2-7; the match to TRBD2 covers 12 bases. Germline CDR1 DFQATT, CDR2 SNEGSKA (reference sequence). The V gene end was trimmed by 4 bases and the J gene end by 0 bases; junction bases not matched to a gene: 7. This CDR3 contains 16 residues. This CDR3 reads CSATPRLAGASYEQYF. In DNA, the CDR3 is TGCAGTGCTACTCCTAGACTAGCGGGGGCCTCCTACGAGCAGTACTTC.

The chain carries TRBV18 and TRBJ2-3; D remains ambiguous. Trimming took off 3 bases at V and 6 bases at J, with 10 bases between the two ends. This CDR3 has 13 amino acids. Germline loops: CDR1 KGHSH, CDR2 LQKENI. The CDR3 loop reads CASSPGFSDTQYF. The CDR3 DNA sequence: TGTGCCAGCTCACCGGGTTTTTCGGATACGCAGTATTTT.

This chain connects TRBV5-1 to TRBJ2-1, with 8 nucleotides matching TRBD1. From germline, CDR1 is SGHRS and CDR2 YFSETQ. J gave up 6 bases and V 2 bases, and 7 bases lay outside the gene matches. CDR3 length: 15 amino acids. The CDR3 sequence: CASSFYRTGSNEQFF. In nucleotides, the CDR3 is TGCGCCAGCAGCTTTTATCGGACAGGGAGCAATGAGCAGTTCTTC.

This clonotype was counted a few times. This chain uses TRBV5-1 with TRBJ2-7; no clear D gene. From germline, CDR1 is SGHRS and CDR2 YFSETQ. V lost 0 bases to trimming and J lost 6 bases, with 13 bases between them. This CDR3 contains 14 residues. The CDR3 DNA follows: TGCGCCAGCAGCTTGGAAGGGTGGTACAGCGAGCAGTACTTC. Translated: CASSLEGWYSEQYF.

DNA for the CDR3: TGTGCCGAAGGAGCCAAAAACATTCAGTACTTC. This codes for CAEGAKNIQYF. The chain carries TRBV11-2 and TRBJ2-4; D remains unclear. This CDR3 region has 11 residues. Germline V lookup: CDR1 SGHAT, CDR2 FQNNGV. V was trimmed by 11 bases and J by 0 bases, leaving 5 bases between them.

This clonotype was observed a handful of times. The chain uses TRBV4-2 and TRBJ1-1; D is undetermined. CDR1 and CDR2 (germline): LGHNA, YNFKEQ. This CDR3 comprises 13 residues. Trimming stripped 2 bases from V and 1 base from J, with 5 bases between. The CDR3 here is CASSQSENTEAFF. The CDR3, as DNA: TGTGCCAGCAGCCAATCAGAGAACACTGAAGCTTTCTTT.

This clonotype was picked up a small number of times. The V and J genes are TRBV28 and TRBJ1-2, with 7 bases fitting TRBD1. CDR3 length: 13 residues. The germline CDR1 and CDR2 sequences are MDHEN and SYDVKM. With 5 bases clipped from V and 7 bases from J, the junction kept 7 bases outside the gene matches. The CDR3: CASSPLQGLGYTF. In DNA form, the CDR3 reads TGTGCCAGCAGTCCATTACAGGGGCTTGGCTACACCTTC.

V is TRBV6-6 and J is TRBJ2-3; 8 bases align to TRBD2. Germline V gene sequence: CDR1 MNHNY, CDR2 SVGAGI (reference sequence). The CDR3 contains 13 residues. Trimming at V came to 2 bases and at J to 15 bases, leaving 10 bases not matched to a gene. The DNA for the CDR3 is TGTGCCAGCAGTTACCCCGGGACTAGAGTACCTTATTTT. As protein: CASSYPGTRVPYF.

This clonotype has only a few counts. V is TRBV6-1 and J is TRBJ2-7; TRBD1 matches 8 bases. With V trimmed by 6 bases and J by 0 bases, 7 bases remained unmatched. Germline CDR1 and CDR2: MNHNS and SASEGT. CDR3 size: 15 residues. In DNA, the CDR3 is TGTGCCAGCAGCCGGACAGGGTCCAGCTCCTACGAGCAGTACTTC. This gives the protein CASSRTGSSSYEQYF.

Many counts were recorded for this clonotype. This chain joins TRBV29-1 and TRBJ1-1, with 9 bases identical to TRBD1. With V trimmed by 0 bases and J by 5 bases, 10 bases remained unmatched. Germline values: CDR1 SQVTM, CDR2 ANQGSEA. The CDR3 is 16 amino acids. The CDR3 loop is CSVEDPPRGTGTEAFF. The CDR3 region has the DNA TGCAGCGTTGAAGATCCACCTCGCGGGACAGGGACTGAAGCTTTCTTT.

This clonotype was seen at least ten times. V usage is TRBV5-1 and J usage is TRBJ2-3, with D maybe TRBD1 (5 bases). Trimming removed 4 bases at V and 1 base at J, with 10 bases between. Germline V gene sequence: CDR1 SGHRS, CDR2 YFSETQ. There are 14 residues in the CDR3. This CDR3 reads CASSRARGTDTQYF. The CDR3 coding sequence is TGCGCCAGCAGCCGGGCCAGGGGCACAGATACGCAGTATTTT.